This T cell receptor beta chain was identified during a study of post-analysis software for immune sequencing data. In this sample, this clonotype turned up a few times. Its antigen is unidentified. Incorporated into the TCR beta cDNA libraries were unique molecular identifiers, which served to reduce PCR and sequencing biases. TCRdb independently ran MiXCR on the PCR reads; one entry per CDR3 protein. This sample has approximately 360,000 distinct CDR3 sequences, with 30% to 45% found just once. Study-wide results and caveats: A handful of TRBV segments, including TRBV5-6, TRBV5-1 and TRBV20-1, were more frequent in patients than controls. Multiple sclerosis patients had significantly lower normalized Chao1 diversity than controls. Under the F measure, samples that were prepared in one batch clustered strongly together.

This CDR3 has 15 amino acids. The ends lost 5 bases at V and 1 base at J; junction bases unmatched: 5. Germline V gene data show CDR1 as ENHRY and CDR2 as SYGVKD. The sequence was obtained from a girl aged 10 to 17 with multiple sclerosis. Sequenced sample: blood. The rearrangement uses TRBV10-3 and TRBJ2-5; 9 positions agree with TRBD2. As DNA, the CDR3 is TGTGCCATCAGTTTTAGCGGGGGAGTCCAAGAGACCCAGTACTTC. Translation gives CAISFSGGVQETQYF.